The 12 T cell receptor beta chains in this list originate from one sample, sequenced in a study of CD8 T cells in ankylosing spondylitis (TCRdb year 2017). Libraries were constructed by 5' RACE. The instrument given in TCRdb is Illumina HiSeq 2500. TCRdb handled the public reads itself, with Q25 trimming in fastp and clone calling in MiXCR, and kept productive beta chains. Rows are combined by CDR3 protein, so each entry shows the most common genes and DNA. A total of about 360,000 distinct CDR3 sequences appear in this sample, more than 20% of them only once. The ten largest clones take up around 14% of the sample. The sample taken for sequencing was blood, either unsorted or a sorted T cell fraction (not recorded which). These receptors all stem from a male donor with ankylosing spondylitis or in good health (not recorded which).

In its sample, this clonotype was seen once. J is TRBJ2-7 and V is TRBV5-1, with D perhaps given as TRBD1 or TRBD2 (5 bases each). Germline CDR1 SGHRS, CDR2 YFSETQ. The CDR3 sequence is 15 residues long. V lost 2 bases, J lost 2 bases, and 14 bases lay in between. Written as DNA, the CDR3 is TGCGCCAGCAGCTTCCGGGACGCTCTCACCTACGAGCAGTACTTC. As protein: CASSFRDALTYEQYF.

The rearrangement uses TRBV29-1 and TRBJ2-5, with 10 bases identical to TRBD2. Germline CDR1 reads SQVTM; CDR2 reads ANQGSEA. Trimming took 7 bases from V and 0 from J; bases not matched to a gene: 20. CDR3 length: 19 amino acids. CDR3 loop: CSATGFVGLAGVHQETQYF. In DNA, the CDR3 is TGCAGCGCTACTGGGTTTGTTGGCCTAGCGGGGGTCCACCAAGAGACCCAGTACTTC.

The rearrangement uses TRBV7-9 and TRBJ2-7; D call uncertain. Germline-derived CDR1 and CDR2 are SEHNR and FQNEAQ (reference sequence). Trimming took 5 bases from V and 3 from J, leaving 14 bases between them. The CDR3 has 14 residues. CDR3 coding DNA: TGTGCCAGCAGCGAAACTCTGGATGTCTACGAGCAGTACTTC. As protein: CASSETLDVYEQYF.

The V and J genes are TRBV5-5 and TRBJ2-1; D unresolved. Germline V CDR1 and CDR2: SGHKS, YYEKEE (reference sequence). This CDR3 contains 12 residues. V was trimmed by 4 bases and J by 11 bases, leaving 13 bases between them. The CDR3 spells CASSKDGSKQFF. CDR3 DNA sequence: TGTGCCAGCAGCAAGGACGGTTCAAAGCAGTTCTTC.

The chain carries TRBV28 and TRBJ1-1, with D possibly TRBD1 on 5 matching bases. V gave up 1 base and J gave up 2 bases, with 17 bases separating them. CDR1 is MDHEN, CDR2 SYDVKM, per germline. The CDR3 is 17 residues long. The CDR3, as DNA: TGTGCCAGCAGTTTATCCGAGGGGCGCGGTTTAAACACTGAAGCTTTCTTT. It is translated as CASSLSEGRGLNTEAFF.

This clonotype appeared a few times. The rearrangement uses TRBV7-9 and TRBJ2-3, with 7 bases fitting TRBD2. The CDR3 sequence is 16 residues long. Germline V CDR1 and CDR2: SEHNR, FQNEAQ (reference sequence). V dropped 1 base and J dropped 2; count of bases not matched to a gene: 6. The CDR3 loop is CASSLVAAGDTDTQYF. CDR3 in DNA: TGTGCCAGCAGCTTAGTTGCGGCGGGGGACACAGATACGCAGTATTTT.

The chain is built from TRBV21-1 and TRBJ2-1. TRBV21-1 is assigned pseudogene status. This CDR3 has 16 residues. CDR3 nucleotide sequence: TGTGCCAGCAGCGACGCATATCGTATTTCCTACAATGAGCAGTTCTTC. Its protein product is CASSDAYRISYNEQFF.

This sequence joins TRBV29-1 and TRBJ2-1; D not resolved. From germline, CDR1 is SQVTM and CDR2 ANQGSEA. The CDR3 length is 13 residues. Trimming left V 4 bases short and J 0 bases short, with 7 bases between. The CDR3 DNA is TGCAGCGTTGTAATCCTCTCCTACAATGAGCAGTTCTTC. This translates into CSVVILSYNEQFF.

This clonotype was seen just once. CDR3: CASSSMDGGAEAFF. The CDR3 DNA follows: TGTGCCAGCAGCTCTATGGACGGTGGGGCTGAAGCTTTCTTT. This chain joins TRBV7-6 and TRBJ1-1; the D is unclear. This CDR3 spans 14 amino acids. The V gene lost 4 bases and the J gene lost 6 bases, with 15 bases spanning the gap. The germline V gene encodes CDR1 SGHVS and CDR2 FNYEAQ.

The genes are TRBV7-8 and TRBJ2-1; 10 bases match TRBD2. The germline gives CDR1 SGHVS, CDR2 FQNEAQ. The J segment lost 8 bases and the V segment lost 2 bases, leaving 12 bases of the junction unmatched. The CDR3 runs 17 residues. In DNA, the CDR3 is TGTGCCAGCAGCTTACAGCGGGGGGGCTACAGGTGGGATGAGCAGTTCTTC. It is translated as CASSLQRGGYRWDEQFF. The whole variable domain, remainder taken from reference TRBV7-8 and TRBJ2-1, is GAGVSQSPRYKVAKRGQDVALRCDPISGHVSLFWYQQALGQGPEFLTYFQNEAQLDKSGLPSDRFFAERPEGSVSTLKIQRTQQEDSAVYLCASSLQRGGYRWDEQFFGPGTRLTVL.

The rearrangement uses TRBV20-1 and TRBJ2-7; either TRBD1 or TRBD2 may supply D (5 bases each). V was shortened by 4 bases and J by 2 bases, with 18 bases between the two germline ends. This CDR3 comprises 15 residues. Germline V CDR1 and CDR2: DFQATT, SNEGSKA (reference sequence). The CDR3, as DNA: TGCAGTGCTATTCTTCAAAGGACGGGGCCCTACGAGCAGTACTTC. Translation gives CSAILQRTGPYEQYF.

V and J are TRBV20-1 and TRBJ2-2; maybe TRBD2 (7 bases). The CDR3 loop spans 17 amino acids. CDR1 is DFQATT and CDR2 is SNEGSKA in the germline V gene (reference sequence). V lost 0 bases to trimming and J lost 0 bases, with 14 bases between them. CDR3 loop: CSARDGGGPPNTGELFF. The CDR3, as DNA: TGCAGTGCTAGAGATGGGGGGGGGCCCCCGAACACCGGGGAGCTGTTTTTT.